This entry features one TCR beta chain sequence. Its antigen is unknown. This entry is derived from a study of cytomegalovirus exposure and HLA in healthy donors. Broader study findings: In vitro data verified a few CMV-associated chains as specific for CMV antigens.

Researchers ran the PCR with 60 Vbeta and 13 Jbeta primers. Sequencing used immunoSEQ multiplex PCR; TCRdb keeps in-frame clones, though not all of them. The table includes approximately 120,000 clones, about 81% detected once. This CDR3 spans 15 amino acids. J gave up 2 bases and V 1 base, and 4 bases lay outside the gene matches. Germline CDR1 and CDR2: SGHRS and YFSETQ. This TCR derives from a woman aged 25 to 39 in good health and CMV-seronegative. Sequencing was performed on PBMCs. The chain couples TRBV5-1 to TRBJ2-5; 8 bases are a match to TRBD2. CDR3 DNA sequence: TGCGCCAGCAGCTTGATTCCGGGGGGGCAAGAGACCCAGTACTTC. It encodes CASSLIPGGQETQYF.